This T cell receptor beta chain was captured in a study of PD-1 blockade in classical Hodgkin lymphoma. Sequencing was performed with immunoSEQ multiplex PCR; in TCRdb, only in-frame clones are kept and a portion is missing. The repertoire holds 20,000 to 30,000 clones, with around 70% as singletons. Every patient had relapsed following autologous stem cell transplantation, and cohorts differed in brentuximab vedotin exposure. Complete response, partial response or progressive disease constituted the best responses recorded. Study-level findings and limits: No one has yet defined what causes the repertoire differences, which may be disease activity or prior therapy. Healthy donors were reported to have higher baseline TCR diversity than newly diagnosed patients. Patients were excluded if nivolumab began under 1 year after ASCT (the autologous transplant).

The CDR3 length is 14 residues. Germline loops: CDR1 SGHDT, CDR2 YYEEEE. The V end lost 5 bases, the J end lost 2 bases, and 10 bases lay between the germline ends. With regard to this clone: What it binds is unknown.

The V call is TRBV5-6, the J call TRBJ2-2; no definite D call. Source: peripheral blood mononuclear cells (PBMCs), taken at baseline. This clonotype originated in a human donor with classical Hodgkin lymphoma. The CDR3 reads CASSLTRNTGELFF. CDR3 nucleotide sequence: TGTGCCAGCAGTTTAACAAGAAACACCGGGGAGCTGTTTTTT.